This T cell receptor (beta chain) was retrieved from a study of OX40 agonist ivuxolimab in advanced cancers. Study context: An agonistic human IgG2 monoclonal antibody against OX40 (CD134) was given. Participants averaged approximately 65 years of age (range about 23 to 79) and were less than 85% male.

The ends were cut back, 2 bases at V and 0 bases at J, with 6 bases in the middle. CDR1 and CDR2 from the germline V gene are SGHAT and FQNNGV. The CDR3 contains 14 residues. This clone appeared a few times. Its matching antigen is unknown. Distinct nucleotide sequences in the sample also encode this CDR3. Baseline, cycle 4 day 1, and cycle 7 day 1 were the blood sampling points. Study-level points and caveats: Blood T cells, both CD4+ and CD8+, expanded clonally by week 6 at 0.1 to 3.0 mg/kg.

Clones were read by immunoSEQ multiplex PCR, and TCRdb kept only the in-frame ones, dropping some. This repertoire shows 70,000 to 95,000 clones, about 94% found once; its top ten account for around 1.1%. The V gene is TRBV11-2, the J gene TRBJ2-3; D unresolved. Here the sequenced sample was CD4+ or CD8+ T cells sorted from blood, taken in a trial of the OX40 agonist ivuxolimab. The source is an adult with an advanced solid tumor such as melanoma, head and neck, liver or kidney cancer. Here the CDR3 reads CASSLSPSTDTQYF. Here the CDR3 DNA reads TGTGCCAGCAGCTTATCCCCAAGCACAGATACGCAGTATTTT.